What follows are 29 T cell receptor beta chains derived from one specimen sequenced in a study of molecular identifiers for immune sequencing clone quantification. TCRdb recomputed calls from the PCR reads with MiXCR, one row per CDR3 protein. The table includes approximately 680,000 distinct CDR3 sequences, roughly 27% detected once. Source material: naive CD8+ T cells from blood, with Jurkat cell RNA spiked in. Subset: FACS-sorted CD8+CD4-CCR7+CD45RA+ naive T cells. The receptor source for this set is a human donor in good health. Some libraries in this study had Jurkat cell RNA spiked in.

This clonotype appeared many times. The chain couples TRBV7-9 to TRBJ1-4, with D possibly matching TRBD1 (5 bases). The germline V and J ends were trimmed by 5 bases and 8 bases, with 18 bases remaining between them. The CDR3 covers 15 residues. Germline V gives CDR1 SEHNR, CDR2 FQNEAQ (reference sequence). Written as DNA, the CDR3 is TGTGCCAGCAGCCCCCAGGAGGGGCCCGGGGAAAAACTGTTTTTT. Its protein is CASSPQEGPGEKLFF. The whole variable domain, filled in from reference TRBV7-9 and TRBJ1-4, reads DTGVSQNPRHKITKRGQNVTFRCDPISEHNRLYWYRQTLGQGPEFLTYFQNEAQLEKSRLLSDRFSAERPKGSFSTLEIQRTEQGDSAMYLCASSPQEGPGEKLFFGSGTQLSVL.

In this sample, this clonotype turned up many times. This chain connects TRBV11-2 to TRBJ2-1; perhaps TRBD1 as D (5 bases). This CDR3 spans 17 amino acids. Germline V gives CDR1 SGHAT, CDR2 FQNNGV. Trimming removed 5 bases at V and 0 bases at J, with 17 bases between. In nucleotides, the CDR3 is TGTGCCAGCAGCCCGTTGCTTAGGGGAAGCTCCTACAATGAGCAGTTCTTC. Protein product: CASSPLLRGSSYNEQFF.

This clonotype was counted many times. This sequence joins TRBV5-1 and TRBJ2-3; TRBD2 might be the D (6 bases). V shed 3 bases and J shed 8 bases, with 13 bases lying between them. In germline, CDR1 is SGHRS, CDR2 YFSETQ. This CDR3 is built from 13 residues. The CDR3 region has the DNA TGCGCCAGCAGCTCCCCGGGGGATCCTACGCAGTATTTT. Its protein is CASSSPGDPTQYF.

V is TRBV20-1 and J is TRBJ1-2; D gene unclear. The CDR3 runs 14 residues. Between the trimmed V and J ends, which lost 0 bases and 3 bases, there was a span of 11 bases. Per the germline V gene, CDR1 is DFQATT and CDR2 is SNEGSKA (reference sequence). CDR3 region: CSARDYSNYYGYTF. In DNA, the CDR3 is TGCAGTGCTAGAGATTACTCCAATTACTATGGCTACACCTTC.

This clonotype was recorded at least ten times. The V call is TRBV27, the J call TRBJ2-7; perhaps TRBD2 as D (6 bases). Trimming pared 5 bases from V and 2 bases from J, leaving 13 bases between. The CDR3 runs to 14 residues. Per germline, CDR1 MNHEY and CDR2 SMNVEV (reference sequence). The CDR3 is CASSTRLDPYEQYF. DNA of the CDR3: TGTGCCAGCAGTACCCGACTAGATCCCTACGAGCAGTACTTC.

DNA of the CDR3: TGTGCCAGCAGTTATGGGACAGGGCTCTACGAGCAGTACTTC. This sequence encodes CASSYGTGLYEQYF. The chain combines TRBV6-2 or TRBV6-3 with TRBJ2-7, with 9 bases lining up with TRBD1. The germline gives CDR1 MNHEY, CDR2 SVGEGT. V trimming: 3 bases; J trimming: 3 bases; junction bases outside the gene matches: 3. The CDR3 sequence is 14 residues long.

This clonotype has at least ten counts. The V and J genes are TRBV12-3 or TRBV12-4 and TRBJ1-1, with 7 bases aligning to TRBD1. This CDR3 has 13 residues. V dropped 4 bases and J dropped 3; count of bases not matched to a gene: 2. The CDR3 sequence is CASSSRGYTEAFF. In nucleotides, the CDR3 is TGTGCCAGCAGTTCCAGGGGGTACACTGAAGCTTTCTTT.

This clonotype came up many times. The gene calls are TRBV28 and TRBJ2-5; TRBD2 agrees at 11 bases. Germline CDR1 MDHEN, CDR2 SYDVKM. Trimming took 6 bases from V and 1 from J; bases not matched to a gene: 10. The CDR3 has 17 residues. The CDR3 reads CASSQGLAVTIQETQYF. The DNA of the CDR3 is TGTGCCAGCAGCCAGGGACTAGCGGTGACAATCCAAGAGACCCAGTACTTC. The complete variable domain, with remaining parts taken from reference TRBV28 and TRBJ2-5, reads DVKVTQSSRYLVKRTGEKVFLECVQDMDHENMFWYRQDPGLGLRLIYFSYDVKMKEKGDIPEGYSVSREKKERFSLILESASTNQTSMYLCASSQGLAVTIQETQYFGPGTRLLVL.

V usage is TRBV5-6 and J usage is TRBJ2-5, with TRBD1 matching over 12 bases. Germline V gene data show CDR1 as SGHDT and CDR2 as YYEEEE. The V segment lost 4 bases and the J segment 5 bases; nucleotides outside the gene matches: 15. The CDR3 totals 18 residues. The CDR3 here is CASSRSSPGQGAGETQYF. The CDR3 DNA sequence: TGTGCCAGCAGCCGCTCCTCTCCGGGACAGGGGGCGGGGGAGACCCAGTACTTC. Full variable domain (rest looked up from reference TRBV5-6 and TRBJ2-5): DAGVTQSPTHLIKTRGQQVTLRCSPKSGHDTVSWYQQALGQGPQFIFQYYEEEERQRGNFPDRFSGHQFPNYSSELNVNALLLGDSALYLCASSRSSPGQGAGETQYFGPGTRLLVL.

Note on this clonotype: At one boundary the junction diverges from the germline segment, which might be a read error. The chain is built from TRBV7-6 and TRBJ1-2, with D hard to call. CDR1 is SGHVS and CDR2 is FNYEAQ in the germline V gene. The CDR3 has 15 residues. This CDR3 reads CVSSYRAEANYGYTF. In nucleotides, the CDR3 is TGTGTCAGCAGTTACCGGGCCGAAGCTAACTATGGCTACACCTTC.

In regard to this clonotype: Mismatch with germline at one junction end may stem from a read error. The chain has TRBV20-1 and TRBJ2-7; D gene unclear. CDR1 is DFQATT, CDR2 SNEGSKA, per germline (reference sequence). The CDR3 is 11 amino acids. This CDR3 is CSARAEYGQYF. The CDR3 region has the DNA TGCAGTGCGCGCGCGGAATACGGGCAGTACTTC.

This clonotype was counted once. This may stem from a read error, because a much larger clone lies one nucleotide away. The rearrangement joins TRBV6-8 to TRBJ1-5; D is uncertain. This CDR3 spans 14 amino acids. Germline V CDR1 and CDR2: MNHGY, SAAAGT. Written as DNA, the CDR3 is TGTACCAGCAGTCCGGACGATAGCAATCAGCCCCAGCATTTT. Its protein product is CTSSPDDSNQPQHF.

This clonotype has a single count. The J gene is TRBJ2-1, the V gene TRBV27; 8 nucleotides align to TRBD2. Germline V gene lookup returns CDR1 MNHEY and CDR2 SMNVEV (reference sequence). J lost 1 base, V lost 5 bases, and 7 bases had no gene match. CDR3 length: 16 residues. The CDR3: CASSRPGTRSYNEQFF. In nucleotides, the CDR3 is TGTGCCAGCAGTCGACCTGGGACTAGATCCTACAATGAGCAGTTCTTC.

This chain connects TRBV7-9 to TRBJ2-3, with D uncertain. The V gene's germline CDR1 is SEHNR and CDR2 FQNEAQ (reference sequence). The CDR3 sequence is 15 residues long. The germline V and J ends were trimmed by 1 base and 1 base, with 9 bases remaining between them. The DNA of the CDR3 is TGTGCCAGCAGCTTAGGGGTAGTCGGCACAGATACGCAGTATTTT. Its translation is CASSLGVVGTDTQYF.

Regarding this clonotype: The junction does not match germline at one end; this may be a read error. The genes are TRBV20-1 and TRBJ1-1; 10 nucleotides line up with TRBD1. The CDR3 is 18 residues long. Germline CDR1 and CDR2: DFQATT and SNEGSKA (reference sequence). The CDR3 loop is CCARSRPGQGMKNTEAFF. The CDR3 DNA follows: TGCTGTGCTAGATCAAGACCGGGACAGGGGATGAAGAACACTGAAGCTTTCTTT.

A few counts support this clonotype. The chain has TRBV27 and TRBJ2-3; possible D gene TRBD2, 5 bases. Germline assignment: CDR1 MNHEY and CDR2 SMNVEV (reference sequence). The CDR3 has 13 amino acids. V was clipped by 5 bases and J by 10 bases, with 16 bases between them. The CDR3 here is CASSQVWTRAQYF. The DNA of the CDR3 is TGTGCCAGCAGTCAGGTGTGGACGAGGGCGCAGTATTTT.

This clonotype was observed many times. V is TRBV7-2 and J is TRBJ2-7, with 9 bases matching TRBD2. The CDR3 has 14 amino acids. Germline CDR1 is SGHTA and CDR2 is FQGNSA. Losses at the gene ends were 6 bases for V and 2 bases for J; bases not matched to a gene: 5. The CDR3 DNA reads TGTGCCAGCAGGAAGACTAGCGGAACCTACGAGCAGTACTTC. Translated: CASRKTSGTYEQYF.

This rearrangement joins TRBV4-1 to TRBJ2-7; no firm D call. The germline gives CDR1 MGHRA, CDR2 YSYEKL. CDR3 length equals 15 residues. V was shortened by 0 bases and J by 0 bases, with 9 bases between the two germline ends. The CDR3: CASSQDQRFSYEQYF. CDR3 coding DNA: TGCGCCAGCAGCCAAGATCAGAGGTTCTCCTACGAGCAGTACTTC.

Comment on this clonotype: One base away lies a much larger clone, so this may be a sequencing read error. The V gene is TRBV28, the J gene TRBJ2-2; D unresolved. Germline CDR1 MDHEN, CDR2 SYDVKM. V lost 5 bases and J 4 bases, leaving 17 bases between the germline ends. The CDR3 length is 16 residues. CDR3 nucleotides: TGTGCCAGCAGTCCACTGGCAGAGTCGGGCACCGGGGAGCTGTTTTTT. Amino acids: CASSPLAESGTGELFF. Full variable domain (outside the CDR3, taken from reference TRBV28 and TRBJ2-2): DVKVTQSSRYLVKRTGEKVFLECVQDMDHENMFWYRQDPGLGLRLIYFSYDVKMKEKGDIPEGYSVSREKKERFSLILESASTNQTSMYLCASSPLAESGTGELFFGEGSRLTVL.

In this sample, this clonotype turned up many times. V is TRBV7-9 and J is TRBJ2-3, with 9 bases that match TRBD1. After removal of 6 bases from V and 1 base from J, the junction contained 5 bases not matched to a gene. The germline V gene has CDR1 SEHNR and CDR2 FQNEAQ (reference sequence). This CDR3 contains 15 residues. The CDR3 DNA is TGTGCCAGCAGTCCCAGGGACAGGGGCACAGATACGCAGTATTTT. Translating gives CASSPRDRGTDTQYF. Together with reference TRBV7-9 and TRBJ2-3, the CDR3 gives the full variable domain: DTGVSQNPRHKITKRGQNVTFRCDPISEHNRLYWYRQTLGQGPEFLTYFQNEAQLEKSRLLSDRFSAERPKGSFSTLEIQRTEQGDSAMYLCASSPRDRGTDTQYFGPGTRLTVL.

Turning to this clonotype: A much larger clone is a single base away; this may be a read error. The gene calls are TRBV5-1 and TRBJ2-3; TRBD2 might be the D (5 bases). The CDR3 runs 15 residues. CDR1 is SGHRS and CDR2 is YFSETQ in the germline V gene. Trimming removed 1 base at V and 1 base at J, with 10 bases between. The CDR3 DNA follows: TGCGCCAGCAGCTTGTGGTTTAGCGGCACAGATACGCAGTATTTT. Translation: CASSLWFSGTDTQYF.

Notes on this clonotype: The junction differs from germline at one of its ends, possibly a read error. The J gene is TRBJ2-6, the V gene TRBV20-1, with 7 bases matching TRBD1. CDR3 size: 20 residues. Per the germline V gene, CDR1 is DFQATT and CDR2 is SNEGSKA (reference sequence). For the CDR3, the DNA is TGCAGTGCTCGTTTGTACCGGGACAGCGTTTGTAGCTCTGGAGCCAACGTCCTGACTTTC. Translated: CSARLYRDSVCSSGANVLTF.

The chain joins TRBV5-6 to TRBJ2-5; 9 bases are a match to TRBD2. The trim removed 1 base at V and 7 bases at J, leaving 14 bases unmatched. The CDR3 is 17 amino acids. Per the germline V gene, CDR1 is SGHDT and CDR2 is YYEEEE. CDR3 nucleotides: TGTGCCAGCAGCTTGTGGGGGGCGGGAGGGCCGAAAAGGACCCAGTACTTC. Its translation: CASSLWGAGGPKRTQYF. The full variable domain, in which reference TRBV5-6 and TRBJ2-5 provide the parts outside the CDR3, is DAGVTQSPTHLIKTRGQQVTLRCSPKSGHDTVSWYQQALGQGPQFIFQYYEEEERQRGNFPDRFSGHQFPNYSSELNVNALLLGDSALYLCASSLWGAGGPKRTQYFGPGTRLLVL.

This clonotype was counted many times. The chain uses TRBV29-1 and TRBJ1-1, with 7 bases that match TRBD1. This CDR3 has 13 residues. V trimming: 3 bases; J trimming: 5 bases; junction bases outside the gene matches: 6. The germline V gene encodes CDR1 SQVTM and CDR2 ANQGSEA. In DNA form, the CDR3 reads TGCAGCGTTGAGGTCAGGGGGGGTACTGAAGCTTTCTTT. Its protein is CSVEVRGGTEAFF.

This clonotype has only a few counts. The rearrangement joins TRBV19 to TRBJ2-7; TRBD1 is a possible D gene (6 bases). This CDR3 is built from 15 residues. Germline V gives CDR1 LNHDA, CDR2 SQIVND (reference sequence). V dropped 6 bases and J dropped 3 bases, with 18 bases sitting between them. The CDR3 nucleotides are TGTGCCAGTAGGGATCGAACCGGGACATACTACGAGCAGTACTTC. It is translated as CASRDRTGTYYEQYF. The variable domain in full, with the rest retrieved from reference TRBV19 and TRBJ2-7, is DGGITQSPKYLFRKEGQNVTLSCEQNLNHDAMYWYRQDPGQGLRLIYYSQIVNDFQKGDIAEGYSVSREKKESFPLTVTSAQKNPTAFYLCASRDRTGTYYEQYFGPGTRLTVT.

A word on this clonotype: A much larger clone differs by one base, so this may be a read error. This chain uses TRBV30 with TRBJ2-7; TRBD1 is a possible D gene (5 bases). V was pared by 0 bases and J by 0 bases, with 6 bases between. The CDR3 runs to 13 residues. The germline CDR1 and CDR2 sequences are GTSNPN and SVGIG (reference sequence). CDR3 loop: CAWSVQVSYEQYF. The DNA of the CDR3 is TGTGCCTGGAGTGTACAGGTCTCCTACGAGCAGTACTTC.

This clonotype has just a few counts. The V call is TRBV29-1, the J call TRBJ1-1; the match to TRBD1 covers 7 bases. The V segment lost 5 bases and the J segment 1 base; nucleotides outside the gene matches: 4. Germline V gives CDR1 SQVTM, CDR2 ANQGSEA. CDR3 size: 13 residues. CDR3 protein: CSVLGTANTEAFF. The CDR3, as DNA: TGCAGCGTTCTCGGGACAGCGAACACTGAAGCTTTCTTT.

For this clonotype: A much larger clonotype is one base distant, so this may be a read error. The chain couples TRBV7-6 to TRBJ2-5; D may be TRBD1 (5 bases). The germline V gene has CDR1 SGHVS and CDR2 FNYEAQ. The CDR3 has 15 residues. In DNA, the CDR3 is TGTGCCAGCAGCTTAGAAGAAGGGGTTCAAGAGGCCCAGTACTTC. As protein: CASSLEEGVQEAQYF.

In its sample, this clonotype was seen a few times. This chain links TRBV7-3 with TRBJ2-7; tentatively, D is TRBD1 (6 bases). Trimming removed 0 bases at V and 6 bases at J, with 12 bases between. Germline CDR1 is SGHTA and CDR2 is FQGTGA. The CDR3 runs 14 residues. The CDR3 reads CASSLTGAQGEQYF. The CDR3 region has the DNA TGTGCCAGCAGCTTAACGGGGGCGCAGGGCGAGCAGTACTTC.